Each of the 23 T cell receptor beta chains below was sequenced from the same sample in a study of CD8+CD57+ T cells in acquired aplastic anemia. Previously, flow cytometry had revealed CD8+CD57+ cell expansion in the patients chosen for sequencing. For CDR3 and TCR beta VDJ profiling, genomic DNA was the template used. MiXCR was run by TCRdb on the reads, yielding one entry per CDR3 protein. The data hold about 43,000 distinct CDR3 sequences, with about 60% observed a single time. Sequencing was done on a sample of sorted CD4+, CD8+, or CD8+CD57+ T cells (not recorded which) from PBMCs. These TCRs come from a human donor with aplastic anemia.

Worth noting for this clonotype: This may come from a read error, since a much larger clone is one base off. V and J are TRBV12-3 or TRBV12-4 and TRBJ1-5, with 7 bases fitting TRBD1. The CDR3 is 17 residues long. The CDR3 nucleotides read TGTGCCCGCAGTCGCCGCGGACCGGGACAGAGGATTTTGCCCCAGCATTTT. It codes for CARSRRGPGQRILPQHF.

The chain uses TRBV4-1 and TRBJ2-1, with 9 bases aligning to TRBD2. Germline loops: CDR1 MGHRA, CDR2 YSYEKL. V dropped 0 bases and J dropped 9; count of bases not matched to a gene: 0. The CDR3 spans 13 residues. This chain's CDR3 is CASSQERGGEQFF. The CDR3, as DNA: TGCGCCAGCAGCCAAGAGCGGGGGGGTGAGCAGTTCTTC.

The rearrangement links TRBV10-3 to TRBJ2-7; 9 bases are a match to TRBD1. V lost 2 bases, J lost 4 bases, and 9 bases stayed unmatched. Germline CDR1 reads ENHRY; CDR2 reads SYGVKD. This CDR3 is built from 16 residues. The CDR3 here is CAISEPNRDREYEQYF. As DNA, the CDR3 is TGTGCCATCAGTGAGCCAAACCGGGACAGGGAGTACGAGCAGTACTTC.

This clonotype was seen more than once but under ten times. The chain is built from TRBV7-9 and TRBJ1-2; D is ambiguous. Trimming removed 3 bases from V and 5 bases from J, with 7 bases in between. The CDR3 sequence is 12 residues long. CDR1 is SEHNR, CDR2 FQNEAQ, per germline (reference sequence). CDR3 protein: CASSLEQYGYTF. CDR3 DNA sequence: TGTGCCAGCAGCTTGGAGCAATATGGCTACACCTTC.

The chain joins TRBV10-3 to TRBJ2-7; D may be TRBD1 (6 bases). The CDR3 has 12 residues. Trimming left V 0 bases short and J 6 bases short, with 6 bases between. Germline loops: CDR1 ENHRY, CDR2 SYGVKD. The CDR3 bases are TGTGCCATCAGTGAGTCAGGGGGCGAGCAGTACTTC. Protein sequence: CAISESGGEQYF.

The rearrangement uses TRBV7-2 and TRBJ1-1; D gene uncertain. Trimming took off 5 bases at V and 0 bases at J, with 7 bases between the two ends. CDR3 length: 13 amino acids. Germline lookup yields CDR1 SGHTA and CDR2 FQGNSA. DNA for the CDR3: TGTGCCAGCAGCCCCGGGCTGAACACTGAAGCTTTCTTT. Protein product: CASSPGLNTEAFF.

This clonotype was picked up one time. It may be a read error: a sequence one base away is much more abundant. V is TRBV24-1 and J is TRBJ2-7; 11 positions agree with TRBD1. In germline, CDR1 is KGHDR, CDR2 SFDVKD. The CDR3 extends over 15 amino acids. CDR3 amino acids: CTTSAWGTGGYEQYF. The CDR3 DNA is TGTACCACCAGTGCCTGGGGGACAGGGGGCTACGAGCAGTACTTC.

This clonotype was found a few times. The chain recombines TRBV10-3 with TRBJ2-2, with no clear D. CDR3 length: 16 amino acids. Germline values: CDR1 ENHRY, CDR2 SYGVKD. Trimming left V 5 bases short and J 2 bases short, with 15 bases between. The CDR3 spells CAISQDNSGNTGELFF. CDR3 nucleotide sequence: TGTGCCATCAGTCAAGACAACTCTGGAAACACCGGGGAGCTGTTTTTT.

This clonotype was detected many times. The chain uses TRBV9 and TRBJ1-6, with D possibly TRBD1 on 5 matching bases. Looked up from germline, CDR1 is SGDLS and CDR2 is YYNGEE. This CDR3 has 19 amino acids. V lost 2 bases, J lost 7 bases, and 25 bases lay in between. This chain's CDR3 is CASSVLPGRGGGKNSPLHF. The CDR3 coding sequence is TGTGCCAGCAGCGTCCTCCCCGGGCGTGGGGGAGGGAAAAATTCACCCCTCCACTTT.

This rearrangement joins TRBV24-1 to TRBJ2-3; D is unresolved. Germline-derived CDR1 and CDR2 are KGHDR and SFDVKD. CDR3 length: 9 amino acids. V shed 5 bases and J shed 8 bases, with 1 base lying between them. The CDR3 is CATSGTQYF. As DNA, the CDR3 is TGTGCCACCAGTGGTACGCAGTATTTT.

This clonotype occurred many times. V is TRBV4-1 and J is TRBJ2-7; 11 bases fit TRBD2. Germline assignment: CDR1 MGHRA and CDR2 YSYEKL. The CDR3 has 15 residues. V gave up 1 base and J gave up 5 bases; unmatched junction bases: 4. In DNA, the CDR3 is TGCGCCAGCAGCCAAGTACTAGCGGGGGTAAACGAGCAGTACTTC. This translates into CASSQVLAGVNEQYF.

The V and J genes are TRBV29-1 and TRBJ1-2; 7 bases align to TRBD1. The V gene end was trimmed by 6 bases and the J gene end by 3 bases; junction bases not matched to a gene: 4. The CDR3 is 12 amino acids. The germline CDR1 and CDR2 sequences are SQVTM and ANQGSEA. In DNA form, the CDR3 reads TGCAGCGTGACCGGGACAGACTATGGCTACACCTTC. It yields the protein CSVTGTDYGYTF.

The rearrangement uses TRBV19 and TRBJ1-1; D not certain. The CDR3 length is 11 residues. Germline CDR1 and CDR2: LNHDA and SQIVND (reference sequence). Trimming took 3 bases from V and 11 from J, leaving 10 bases between them. Here the CDR3 reads CASSIVERAFF. DNA of the CDR3: TGTGCCAGTAGTATTGTTGAGCGGGCTTTCTTT.

This rearrangement joins TRBV15 to TRBJ1-6; D is possibly TRBD1 (6 bases). Trimming took off 3 bases at V and 5 bases at J, with 8 bases between the two ends. The CDR3 length is 14 residues. The V gene's germline CDR1 is LNHNV and CDR2 YYDKDF (reference sequence). The CDR3 loop is CATSSYRDNSPLHF. CDR3 nucleotide sequence: TGTGCCACCAGCAGTTACAGGGATAATTCACCCCTCCACTTT.

The chain links TRBV19 to TRBJ1-2; possibly TRBD1 for D (5 bases). The ends were cut back, 2 bases at V and 7 bases at J, with 11 bases in the middle. CDR3 size: 13 residues. Per germline, CDR1 LNHDA and CDR2 SQIVND (reference sequence). The CDR3 sequence is CASSIPGRAGYTF. The CDR3 DNA reads TGTGCCAGTAGTATACCGGGCAGGGCTGGCTACACCTTC.

The table lists this clonotype with many counts. The rearrangement joins TRBV11-1 to TRBJ1-4; D is perhaps TRBD1 (6 bases). Trimming removed 2 bases at V and 6 bases at J, with 16 bases between. The CDR3 is 16 residues long. Germline assignment: CDR1 SGHAT and CDR2 FQDESV (reference sequence). CDR3: CASSLPPGHEDEKLFF. CDR3 coding DNA: TGTGCCAGCAGCTTACCTCCGGGACATGAGGATGAAAAACTGTTTTTT.

This clonotype was seen repeatedly, ten times or more. CDR3 residues: CASSPAGNSYEQYF. CDR3 DNA sequence: TGTGCCAGCAGCCCAGCGGGTAACTCCTACGAGCAGTACTTC. The rearrangement joins TRBV9 to TRBJ2-7; perhaps TRBD2 as D (6 bases). Between the trimmed V and J ends, which lost 4 bases and 0 bases, there was a span of 11 bases. This CDR3 is built from 14 residues. Germline CDR1 is SGDLS and CDR2 is YYNGEE.

This clonotype was recorded at least ten times. The rearrangement uses TRBV4-2 and TRBJ1-5; tentatively, D is TRBD1 (6 bases). The CDR3 loop spans 16 amino acids. V lost 0 bases to trimming and J lost 4 bases, with 13 bases between them. Germline V gene lookup returns CDR1 LGHNA and CDR2 YNFKEQ. CDR3 loop: CASSQDAGGMNQPQHF. The CDR3 nucleotides read TGTGCCAGCAGCCAAGATGCGGGGGGCATGAATCAGCCCCAGCATTTT.

The chain is built from TRBV2 and TRBJ2-3; the match to TRBD2 covers 12 bases. Trimming took 5 bases from V and 3 from J; bases not matched to a gene: 3. Per germline, CDR1 SNHLY and CDR2 FYNNEI. The CDR3 spans 15 residues. The CDR3 DNA follows: TGTGCCAGCAGTAAAGGACTAGCGGGAACAGATACGCAGTATTTT. Its protein product is CASSKGLAGTDTQYF.

V usage is TRBV29-1 and J usage is TRBJ2-1; 11 bases map to TRBD2. In germline, CDR1 is SQVTM, CDR2 ANQGSEA. Trimming took 4 bases from V and 6 from J; bases not matched to a gene: 8. The CDR3 is made up of 15 amino acids. CDR3 sequence reads: CSVARLAGNPNEQFF. In DNA form, the CDR3 reads TGCAGCGTTGCCCGACTAGCGGGGAATCCCAATGAGCAGTTCTTC.

The chain employs TRBV15 and TRBJ1-3; D is possibly TRBD1 (5 bases). The CDR3 has 16 amino acids. V dropped 1 base and J dropped 4 bases, with 14 bases sitting between them. Germline-derived CDR1 and CDR2 are LNHNV and YYDKDF (reference sequence). The DNA of the CDR3 is TGTGCCACCAGCAGAGGGGACCGTTGGGGAGGAAACACCATATATTTT. Residues: CATSRGDRWGGNTIYF. The entire variable domain, with the rest obtained from reference TRBV15 and TRBJ1-3, is as follows: DAMVIQNPRYQVTQFGKPVTLSCSQTLNHNVMYWYQQKSSQAPKLLFHYYDKDFNNEADTPDNFQSRRPNTSFCFLDIRSPGLGDTAMYLCATSRGDRWGGNTIYFGEGSWLTVV.

The chain links TRBV24-1 to TRBJ2-1; maybe TRBD2 (6 bases). Per germline, CDR1 KGHDR and CDR2 SFDVKD. CDR3 size: 14 residues. The V end was cut by 4 bases, the J end by 9 bases, with 15 bases between. CDR3 residues: CATSESLGGTEQFF. The CDR3 nucleotides are TGTGCCACCAGTGAGTCCCTAGGAGGGACTGAGCAGTTCTTC.

The table lists this clonotype with a few counts. This sequence joins TRBV19 and TRBJ2-1, with D maybe TRBD2 (6 bases). The V gene lost 3 bases and the J gene lost 3 bases, with 12 bases spanning the gap. CDR3 size: 15 residues. CDR1 LNHDA and CDR2 SQIVND come from the germline V gene (reference sequence). The CDR3 loop reads CASSMAMGGYNEQFF. The CDR3 nucleotides read TGTGCCAGTAGTATGGCCATGGGGGGCTACAATGAGCAGTTCTTC.